This T cell receptor (beta chain) was recorded in a study of human T cells and chemical hapten exposure. Study background: There were weekly diphenylcyclopropenone doses to the scalp for patients throughout the roughly 24-week study. Study findings and constraints: After DPC sensitization, TCRs above 1 in 1000 frequency showed no change.

A few counts support this clonotype. The antigen is not known. Germline CDR1 is ENHRY and CDR2 is SYGVKD. Trimming stripped 4 bases from V and 3 bases from J, with 3 bases between. The CDR3 loop spans 11 amino acids. Specified time point: patch test 3, about 24 weeks after DPC sensitization. The sample's treatment: therapeutic diphenylcyclopropenone sensitization with weekly scalp DPC. Using its own MiXCR run on the RACE reads, TCRdb lists one record per CDR3 protein. The table has roughly 90,000 distinct CDR3 sequences, approximately 11% seen once; the top ten hold about 0.95%. Here the sequenced sample was whole blood, taken in connection with sensitization to the hapten diphenylcyclopropenone (DPC). The sequence derives from a woman younger than 45 with alopecia areata. Some clones in this sample may be carry-over from other donors' samples. The genes are TRBV10-3 and TRBJ1-1; D gene unclear. CDR3 region: CAISADTEAFF. CDR3 DNA sequence: TGTGCCATCAGTGCGGACACTGAAGCTTTCTTT.